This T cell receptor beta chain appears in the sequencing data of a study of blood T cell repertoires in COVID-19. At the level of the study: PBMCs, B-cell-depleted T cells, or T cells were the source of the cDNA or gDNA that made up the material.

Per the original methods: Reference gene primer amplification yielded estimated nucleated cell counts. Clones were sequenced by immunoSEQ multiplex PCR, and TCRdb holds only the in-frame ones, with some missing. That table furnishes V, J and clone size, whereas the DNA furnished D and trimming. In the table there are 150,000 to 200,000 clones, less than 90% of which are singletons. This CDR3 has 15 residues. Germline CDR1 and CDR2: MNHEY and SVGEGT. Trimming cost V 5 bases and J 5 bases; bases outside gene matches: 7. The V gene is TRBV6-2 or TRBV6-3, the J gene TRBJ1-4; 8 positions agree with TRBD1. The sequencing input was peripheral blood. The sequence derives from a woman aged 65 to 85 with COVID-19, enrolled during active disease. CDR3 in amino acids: CASSPLDRANEKLFF. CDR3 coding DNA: TGTGCCAGCAGTCCATTGGACAGGGCGAATGAAAAACTGTTTTTT.